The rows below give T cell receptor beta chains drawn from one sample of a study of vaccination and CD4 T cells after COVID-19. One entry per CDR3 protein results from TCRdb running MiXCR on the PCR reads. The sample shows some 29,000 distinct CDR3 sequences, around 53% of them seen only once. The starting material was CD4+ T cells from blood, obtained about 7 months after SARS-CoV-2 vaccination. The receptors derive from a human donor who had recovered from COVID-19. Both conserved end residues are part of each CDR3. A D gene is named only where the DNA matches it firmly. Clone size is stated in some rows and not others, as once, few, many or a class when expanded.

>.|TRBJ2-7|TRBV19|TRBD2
TGTGCCAGTAGTATCTCTAGCGGGCGCTACGAGCAGTACTTC
CASSISSGRYEQYF
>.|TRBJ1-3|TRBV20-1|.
TGCAGTGCTAGCCAAGCTAGCTCTGGAAACACCATATATTTT
CSASQASSGNTIYF
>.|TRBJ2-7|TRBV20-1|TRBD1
TGCAGTGCCGACGCCGGGACAGGGGGCTACGAGCAGTACTTC
CSADAGTGGYEQYF
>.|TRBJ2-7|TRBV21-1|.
TGTGCCAGCAGCAAAGTGTATACTAGCGGGCGATACGAGCAGTACTTC
CASSKVYTSGRYEQYF
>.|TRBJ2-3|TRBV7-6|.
TGTGCCAGCAGCTTTTTGCCTAGCGCAGATACGCAGTATTTT
CASSFLPSADTQYF
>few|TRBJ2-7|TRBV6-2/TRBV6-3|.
TGTGCCAGCAGCCCATCCTACGAGCAGTACTTC
CASSPSYEQYF
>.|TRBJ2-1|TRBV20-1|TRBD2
TGCAGTGCTAGAGTCGGGGGGAGCCTCTACAATGAGCAGTTCTTC
CSARVGGSLYNEQFF
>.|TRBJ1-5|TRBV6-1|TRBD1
TGTGTCAGCAGGGGGACAGGGGGCGGTCAGCCCCAGCATTTT
CVSRGTGGGQPQHF
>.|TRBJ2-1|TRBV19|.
TGTGCCAGTTCATATCTTTACAATGAGCAGTTCTTC
CASSYLYNEQFF
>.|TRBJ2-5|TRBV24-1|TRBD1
TGTGCCACCAGTGATTGGGACAGGGGGCAAGAGACCCAGTACTTC
CATSDWDRGQETQYF
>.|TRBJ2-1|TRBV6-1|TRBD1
TGTGCCAGCAGGAGCACCGGGACAGACTACAATGAGCAGTTCTTC
CASRSTGTDYNEQFF
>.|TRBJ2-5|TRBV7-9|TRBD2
TGTGCCAGCAGGAATACAGCGGGAGGTTACCAAGAGACCCAGTACTTC
CASRNTAGGYQETQYF
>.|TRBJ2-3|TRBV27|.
TGTGCCAGCAGTTTAGGGTTCCCCGGCACAGATACGCAGTATTTT
CASSLGFPGTDTQYF
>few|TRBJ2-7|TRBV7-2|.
TGTGCCAGCAAAACGACGCGGGGCTCCTACGAGCAGTACTTC
CASKTTRGSYEQYF
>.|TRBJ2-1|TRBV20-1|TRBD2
TGCAGTGCTGTTAGCGGGAGTAGGAATGAGCAGTTCTTC
CSAVSGSRNEQFF
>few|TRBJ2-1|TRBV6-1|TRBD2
TGTGCCACGGGACTAGTTAACGATGAGCAGTTCTTC
CATGLVNDEQFF
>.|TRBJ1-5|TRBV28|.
TGTGCCAGCAGTTTATGGCAGGGGCGCGGTCAGCCCCAGCATTTT
CASSLWQGRGQPQHF
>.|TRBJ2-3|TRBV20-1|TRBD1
TGCAGTGCTATCGCCGGGACAGGGGACCCAGATACGCAGTATTTT
CSAIAGTGDPDTQYF
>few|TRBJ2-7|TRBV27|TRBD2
TGTGCCAGCAGAGGGGTAGCGGGACCCCTCTACGAGCAGTACTTC
CASRGVAGPLYEQYF
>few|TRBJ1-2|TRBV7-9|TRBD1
TGTGCCAGCAGCATACAGGGGGCGGGTGGCTACACCTTC
CASSIQGAGGYTF
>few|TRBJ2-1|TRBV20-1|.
TGCGGCCCCGGAGGCGATGAGCAGTTCTTC
CGPGGDEQFF
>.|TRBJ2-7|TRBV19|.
TGTGCCAGTAGTATAGGACCAGGGTATCCCTACGAGCAGTACTTC
CASSIGPGYPYEQYF